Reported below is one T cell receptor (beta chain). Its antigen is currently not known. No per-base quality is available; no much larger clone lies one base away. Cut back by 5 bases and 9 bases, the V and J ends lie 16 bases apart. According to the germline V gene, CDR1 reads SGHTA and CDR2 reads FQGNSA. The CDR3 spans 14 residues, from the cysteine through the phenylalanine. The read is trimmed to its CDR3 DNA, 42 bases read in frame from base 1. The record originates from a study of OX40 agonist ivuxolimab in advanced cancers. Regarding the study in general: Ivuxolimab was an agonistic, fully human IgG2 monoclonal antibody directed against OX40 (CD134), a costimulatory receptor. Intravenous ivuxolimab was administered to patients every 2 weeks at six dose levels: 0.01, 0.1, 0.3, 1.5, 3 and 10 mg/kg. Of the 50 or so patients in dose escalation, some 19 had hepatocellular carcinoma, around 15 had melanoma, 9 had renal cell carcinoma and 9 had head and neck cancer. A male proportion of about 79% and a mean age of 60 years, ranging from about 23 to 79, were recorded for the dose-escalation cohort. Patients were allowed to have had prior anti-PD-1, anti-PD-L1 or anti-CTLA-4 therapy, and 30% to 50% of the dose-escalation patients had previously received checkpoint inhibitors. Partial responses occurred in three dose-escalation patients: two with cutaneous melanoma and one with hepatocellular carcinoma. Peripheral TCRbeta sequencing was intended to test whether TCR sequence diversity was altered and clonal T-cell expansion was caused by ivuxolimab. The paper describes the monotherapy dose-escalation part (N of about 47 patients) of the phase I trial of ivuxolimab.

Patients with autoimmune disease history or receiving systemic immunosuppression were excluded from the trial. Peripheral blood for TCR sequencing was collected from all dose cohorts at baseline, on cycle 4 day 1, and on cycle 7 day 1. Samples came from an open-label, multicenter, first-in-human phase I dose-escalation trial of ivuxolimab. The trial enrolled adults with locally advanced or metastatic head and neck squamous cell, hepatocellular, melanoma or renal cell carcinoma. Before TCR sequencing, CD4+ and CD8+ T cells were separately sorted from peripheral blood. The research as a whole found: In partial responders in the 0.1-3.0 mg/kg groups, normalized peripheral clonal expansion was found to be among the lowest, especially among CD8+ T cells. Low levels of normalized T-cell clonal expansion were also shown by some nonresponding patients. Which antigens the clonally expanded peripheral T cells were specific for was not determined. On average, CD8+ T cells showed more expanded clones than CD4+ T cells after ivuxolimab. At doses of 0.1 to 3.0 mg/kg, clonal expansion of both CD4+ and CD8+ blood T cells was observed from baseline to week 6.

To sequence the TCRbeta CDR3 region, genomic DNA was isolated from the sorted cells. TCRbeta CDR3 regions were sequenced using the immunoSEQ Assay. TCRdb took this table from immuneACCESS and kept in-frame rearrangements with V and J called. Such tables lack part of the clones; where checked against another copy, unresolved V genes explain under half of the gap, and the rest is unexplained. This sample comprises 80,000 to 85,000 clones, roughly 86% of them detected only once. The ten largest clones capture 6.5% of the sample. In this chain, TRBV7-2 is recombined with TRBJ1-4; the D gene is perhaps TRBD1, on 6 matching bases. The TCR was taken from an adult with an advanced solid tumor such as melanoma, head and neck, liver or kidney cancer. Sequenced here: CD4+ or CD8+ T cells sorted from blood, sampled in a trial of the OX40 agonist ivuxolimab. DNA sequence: TGTGCCAGCAGCCCCGGGGGGCTGGATCAAAAACTGTTTTTT. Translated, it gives CASSPGGLDQKLFF.